Listed below are T cell receptor beta chains from one sample, sequenced in a study of T cell changes during pregnancy in multiple sclerosis. Using immunoSEQ multiplex PCR, the repertoire was profiled, and TCRdb retains in-frame clones only, with some absent. The repertoire has over 100,000 clones, 92% of them found once; the top ten carry about 1.5%. Sequencing was performed on peripheral blood, taken in the third trimester of pregnancy. The origin of the receptors is a female donor with multiple sclerosis, enrolled in a pregnancy study. The CDR3 runs from the conserved cysteine through the conserved F or W. D genes are given only for firm matches. The size entry is marked missing in some rows and otherwise reads once, few, many or a size class.

TRBD1 | TRBJ2-4 | TRBV2 | NA | CASRYEGQVNGNIQYF | TGTGCCAGCAGGTACGAGGGACAGGTTAATGGAAACATTCAGTACTTC
TRBD2 | TRBJ2-3 | TRBV11-2 | NA | CASSLAGLAGVGDTQYF | TGTGCCAGCAGCTTAGCCGGACTAGCGGGAGTTGGGGATACGCAGTATTTT
NA | TRBJ2-1 | TRBV13 | NA | CASSLVGGLDEQFF | TGTGCCAGCAGCTTAGTCGGAGGTCTAGATGAGCAGTTCTTC
NA | TRBJ2-6 | TRBV19 | once | CASTALRSGANVLTF | TGTGCCAGTACCGCACTTCGCTCTGGGGCCAACGTCCTGACTTTC
NA | TRBJ2-3 | TRBV7-6 | NA | CASSLVSSDTQYF | TGTGCCAGCAGCTTAGTTAGTTCGGATACGCAGTATTTT
NA | TRBJ1-1 | TRBV5-1 | NA | CASSSPGSRNTEAFF | TGCGCCAGCAGCTCCCCAGGTTCGAGGAACACTGAAGCTTTCTTT
TRBD1 | TRBJ1-3 | TRBV28 | once | CASSFPPRTGSFGNTIYF | TGTGCCAGCAGTTTCCCTCCCCGGACAGGTAGCTTCGGAAACACCATATATTTT
NA | TRBJ2-5 | TRBV7-8 | NA | CASSLGSVIGQETQYF | TGTGCCAGCAGCTTAGGATCCGTGATCGGCCAAGAGACCCAGTACTTC
TRBD1 | TRBJ2-3 | TRBV5-1 | NA | CASSLVGTGGSDTQYF | TGCGCCAGCAGCTTGGTAGGGACAGGGGGCTCAGATACGCAGTATTTT
NA | TRBJ1-1 | TRBV5-5 | NA | CASSFLVMNTEAFF | TGTGCCAGCAGCTTTCTCGTAATGAACACTGAAGCTTTCTTT
TRBD1 | TRBJ1-5 | TRBV9 | few | CASSVGQGANQPQHF | TGTGCCAGCAGCGTAGGGCAGGGGGCCAATCAGCCCCAGCATTTT
NA | TRBJ1-1 | TRBV28 | many | CASSARVEAFF | TGTGCCAGCAGCGCTCGAGTTGAAGCTTTCTTT
NA | TRBJ2-1 | TRBV5-8 | NA | CASSLLSRINEQFF | TGTGCCAGCAGCTTGTTATCTAGAATCAATGAGCAGTTCTTC
TRBD1 | TRBJ2-2 | TRBV5-1 | once | CASSWGQGRYTGELFF | TGCGCCAGCAGCTGGGGACAGGGGAGGTACACCGGGGAGCTGTTTTTT
TRBD1 | TRBJ2-7 | TRBV6-6 | NA | CASSQYGQAYEQYF | TGTGCCAGCAGTCAATACGGACAGGCCTACGAGCAGTACTTC
NA | TRBJ2-1 | TRBV5-5 | NA | CASSPRTANNEQFF | TGTGCCAGCAGCCCTAGGACAGCCAACAATGAGCAGTTCTTC
NA | TRBJ2-3 | TRBV6-1 | once | CASSEFRGTQYF | TGTGCCAGCAGTGAATTTAGGGGTACGCAGTATTTT
TRBD2 | TRBJ2-1 | TRBV6-6 | NA | CASSYSGGPYNEQFF | TGTGCCAGCAGTTACTCGGGAGGGCCCTACAATGAGCAGTTCTTC